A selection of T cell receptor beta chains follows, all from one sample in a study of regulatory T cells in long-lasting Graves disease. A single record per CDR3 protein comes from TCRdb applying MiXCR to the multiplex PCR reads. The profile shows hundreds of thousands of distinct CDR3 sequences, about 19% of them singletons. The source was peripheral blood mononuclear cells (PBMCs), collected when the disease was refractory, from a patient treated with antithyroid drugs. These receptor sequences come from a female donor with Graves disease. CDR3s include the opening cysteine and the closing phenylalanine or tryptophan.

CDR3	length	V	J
CATSRDGLGYTF	12	TRBV24-1	TRBJ1-2
CASSYSGYPVGYTF	14	TRBV6-5	TRBJ1-2
CASTRPNTETQYF	13	TRBV6-1	TRBJ2-5
CASSFPRLGTGGETQYF	17	TRBV12-3/TRBV12-4	TRBJ2-5
CASSFTGTGSIGELFF	16	TRBV7-2	TRBJ2-2
CASSPPTGGLSGYTF	15	TRBV28	TRBJ1-2
CASSRHTGSGEKLFF	15	TRBV6-1	TRBJ1-4
CASSYSGTGGYEQYF	15	TRBV6-5	TRBJ2-7
CRVYPDTQYF	10	TRBV20-1	TRBJ2-3
CASSQTGQGLRGNTIYF	17	TRBV7-9	TRBJ1-3
CASSDGRINTGELFF	15	TRBV2	TRBJ2-2
CSASAVGANEKLFF	14	TRBV20-1	TRBJ1-4
CASSFQGNSPLHF	13	TRBV11-2	TRBJ1-6
CASSPRASGRLETQYF	16	TRBV11-2	TRBJ2-5
CASSQGRSSSRAKNIQYF	18	TRBV3-1	TRBJ2-4
CASSIDRAGELFF	13	TRBV6-1	TRBJ2-2
CASSTKGVYNSPLHF	15	TRBV27	TRBJ1-6
CAGSGDRGRKQPQHF	15	TRBV6-1	TRBJ1-5
CASAADNSYNSPLHF	15	TRBV5-1	TRBJ1-6
CASSYPDRGNQPQHF	15	TRBV6-5	TRBJ1-5
CASSVGQGGPVDTEAFF	17	TRBV5-1	TRBJ1-1
CASSPRQGAAPGELFF	16	TRBV11-2	TRBJ2-2
CASGLVGDTEAFF	13	TRBV12-5	TRBJ1-1
CSAGTDSYNEQFF	13	TRBV29-1	TRBJ2-1
CASSPLIGGHDEQFF	15	TRBV7-2	TRBJ2-1
CSAREVVQGNGYTF	14	TRBV20-1	TRBJ1-2
CASTTSKGGQETQYF	15	TRBV6-1	TRBJ2-5
CASSASSGKETQYF	14	TRBV9	TRBJ2-5
CASSNGGTLTGELFF	15	TRBV12-3/TRBV12-4	TRBJ2-2
CASSSTPDSRWSPLHF	16	TRBV7-9	TRBJ1-6
CASSLGGGGKTEAFF	15	TRBV5-1	TRBJ1-1
CAWSVWDRVGANTEAFF	17	TRBV30	TRBJ1-1
CASSLSGRGSPLHF	14	TRBV27	TRBJ1-6
CASRPLDRGEQYF	13	TRBV27	TRBJ2-7
CAISDDGGYTF	11	TRBV10-3	TRBJ1-2
CATSDLPEPSGDYGYTF	17	TRBV24-1	TRBJ1-2
CASSLDGGVQETQYF	15	TRBV7-9	TRBJ2-5